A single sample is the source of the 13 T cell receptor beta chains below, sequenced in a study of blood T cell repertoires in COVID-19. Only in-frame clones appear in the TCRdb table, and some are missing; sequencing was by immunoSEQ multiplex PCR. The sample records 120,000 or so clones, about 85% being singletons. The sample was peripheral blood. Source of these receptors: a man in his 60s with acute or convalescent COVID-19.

The CDR3 here is CASSQTHRGRTEAFF. As DNA, the CDR3 is TGTGCCAGCAGCCAGACCCACAGGGGCCGTACTGAAGCTTTCTTT. The chain has TRBV3-1 (or the pseudogene TRBV3-2) and TRBJ1-1; 7 bases align to TRBD1. Looked up from germline, CDR1 is LGHDT and CDR2 is YNNKEL (reference sequence). The CDR3 spans 15 residues. With V trimmed by 3 bases and J by 5 bases, 9 bases remained unmatched.

The CDR3 region has the DNA TGTGCCAGTGGGGGCCCTTATCAGCCCCAGCATTTT. Protein sequence: CASGGPYQPQHF. The chain uses TRBV19 and TRBJ1-5; tentative D call: TRBD1 (6 bases). The V gene lost 8 bases and the J gene lost 5 bases, with 10 bases spanning the gap. The CDR3 is made up of 12 amino acids. Germline CDR1 is LNHDA and CDR2 is SQIVND (reference sequence).

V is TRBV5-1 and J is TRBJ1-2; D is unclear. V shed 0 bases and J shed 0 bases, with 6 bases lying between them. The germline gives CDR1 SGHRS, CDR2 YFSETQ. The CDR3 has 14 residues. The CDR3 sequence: CASSLAETNYGYTF. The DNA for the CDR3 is TGCGCCAGCAGCTTGGCCGAGACTAACTATGGCTACACCTTC.

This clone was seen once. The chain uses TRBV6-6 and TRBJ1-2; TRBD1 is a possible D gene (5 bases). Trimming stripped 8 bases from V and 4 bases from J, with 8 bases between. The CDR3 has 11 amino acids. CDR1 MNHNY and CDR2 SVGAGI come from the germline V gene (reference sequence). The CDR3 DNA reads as TGTGCCAGCGGGGCCTTCTATGGCTACACCTTC. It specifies CASGAFYGYTF.

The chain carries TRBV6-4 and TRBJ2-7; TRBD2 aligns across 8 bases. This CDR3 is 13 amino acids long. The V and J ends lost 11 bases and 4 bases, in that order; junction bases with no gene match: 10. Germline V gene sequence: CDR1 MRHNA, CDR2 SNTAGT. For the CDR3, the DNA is TGTGCCCGGGGGGGGCTAGCGGATTACGAGCAGTACTTC. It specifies CARGGLADYEQYF.

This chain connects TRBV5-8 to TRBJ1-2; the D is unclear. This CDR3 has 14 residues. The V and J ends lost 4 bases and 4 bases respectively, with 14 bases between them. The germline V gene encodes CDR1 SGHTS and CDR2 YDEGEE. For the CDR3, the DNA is TGTGCCAGCAGCCCGGAGCCTTCTCCCTATGGCTACACCTTC. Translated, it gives CASSPEPSPYGYTF. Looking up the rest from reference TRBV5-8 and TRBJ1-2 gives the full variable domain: EAGVTQSPTHLIKTRGQQATLRCSPISGHTSVYWYQQALGLGLQFLLWYDEGEERNRGNFPPRFSGRQFPNYSSELNVNALELEDSALYLCASSPEPSPYGYTFGSGTRLTVV.

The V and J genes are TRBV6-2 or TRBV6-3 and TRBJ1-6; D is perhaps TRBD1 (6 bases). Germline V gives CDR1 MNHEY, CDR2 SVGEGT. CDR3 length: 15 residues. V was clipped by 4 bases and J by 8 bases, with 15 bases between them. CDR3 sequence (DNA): TGTGCCAGCAGTTTACAGGGTTTTCTTTATTCACCCCTCCACTTT. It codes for CASSLQGFLYSPLHF.

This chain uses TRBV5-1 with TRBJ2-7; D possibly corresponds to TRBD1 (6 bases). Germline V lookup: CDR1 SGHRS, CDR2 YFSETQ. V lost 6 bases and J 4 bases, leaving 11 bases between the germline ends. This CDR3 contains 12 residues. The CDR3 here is CASTGTTYEQYF. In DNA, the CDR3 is TGCGCCAGCACCGGGACAACATACGAGCAGTACTTC.

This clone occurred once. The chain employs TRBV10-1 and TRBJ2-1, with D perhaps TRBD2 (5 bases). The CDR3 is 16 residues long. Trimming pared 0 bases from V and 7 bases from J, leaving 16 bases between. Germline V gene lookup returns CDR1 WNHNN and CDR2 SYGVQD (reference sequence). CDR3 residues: CASSESRIARSNEQFF. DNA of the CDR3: TGCGCCAGCAGTGAGTCGAGAATAGCGAGGTCGAATGAGCAGTTCTTC.

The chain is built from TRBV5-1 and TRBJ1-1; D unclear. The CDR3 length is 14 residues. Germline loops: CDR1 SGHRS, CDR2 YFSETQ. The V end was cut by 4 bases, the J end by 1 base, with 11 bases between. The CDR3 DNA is TGCGCCAGCAGCAACCGGGGAGAGAACACTGAAGCTTTCTTT. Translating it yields CASSNRGENTEAFF.

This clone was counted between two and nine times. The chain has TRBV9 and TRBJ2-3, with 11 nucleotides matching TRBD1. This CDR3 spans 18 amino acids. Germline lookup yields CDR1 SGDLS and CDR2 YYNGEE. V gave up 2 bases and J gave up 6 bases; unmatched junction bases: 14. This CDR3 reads CASSVGQGVAGSSDTQYF. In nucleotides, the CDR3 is TGTGCCAGCAGCGTGGGACAGGGGGTAGCGGGATCTTCGGATACGCAGTATTTT.

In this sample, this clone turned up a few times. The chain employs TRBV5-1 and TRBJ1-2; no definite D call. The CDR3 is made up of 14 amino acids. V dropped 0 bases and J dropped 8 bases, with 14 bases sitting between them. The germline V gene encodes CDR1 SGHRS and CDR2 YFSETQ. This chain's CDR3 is CASSLGRVYGGYTF. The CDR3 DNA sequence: TGCGCCAGCAGCTTGGGTCGGGTCTACGGCGGCTACACCTTC.

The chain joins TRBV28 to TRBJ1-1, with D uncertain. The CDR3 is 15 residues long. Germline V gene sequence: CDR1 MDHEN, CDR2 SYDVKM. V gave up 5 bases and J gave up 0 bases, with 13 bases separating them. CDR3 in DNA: TGTGCCAGCAGTCCCCGTAGAGGAATGAACACTGAAGCTTTCTTT. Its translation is CASSPRRGMNTEAFF.